The subject of this entry is one T cell receptor beta chain. The CDR3 extends over 15 amino acids. Trimming cost V 7 bases and J 2 bases, with 20 bases left between them. CDR1 is SQVTM, CDR2 ANQGSEA, per germline. These data come from a study of identical twins. One entry per CDR3 protein results from TCRdb running MiXCR on the 5' RACE reads. The sample contains more than 250,000 distinct CDR3 sequences, 8% to 9% of which appear only once. The same sample was also used in a study of yellow fever vaccine responses in identical twins.

The rearrangement links TRBV29-1 to TRBJ1-2; D uncertain. The TCR comes from a woman aged 18-29 years in good health. The sample was memory (CD45RO+) T cells sorted from blood. CDR3 sequence: CSAVFGWPSNYGYTF. CDR3 DNA: TGCAGCGCTGTGTTTGGCTGGCCTAGCAACTATGGCTACACCTTC.